These 23 T cell receptor beta chains share one sample of origin, sequenced in a study of identical twins. TCRdb used MiXCR to reprocess the 5' RACE reads, holding one entry per CDR3 protein. The sample shows fewer than 350,000 distinct CDR3 sequences, 6.5% to 9.5% of them seen only once. Separately, the same data were catalogued under a study of yellow fever vaccine responses in identical twins.

The specimen sequenced was memory (CD45RO+) T cells sorted from blood. Every receptor here comes from a woman younger than 35 in good health.

This clonotype occurred a few times. V and J are TRBV10-3 and TRBJ1-6, with D hard to call. V lost 2 bases, J lost 7 bases, and 9 bases lay in between. Per germline, CDR1 ENHRY and CDR2 SYGVKD. The CDR3 is 14 residues long. The CDR3 coding sequence is TGTGCCATCAGTGAGCCGAGCAGAAATTCACCCCTCCACTTT. Its protein is CAISEPSRNSPLHF.

This clonotype was seen ten or more times. The chain has TRBV6-5 and TRBJ2-7; 9 bases line up with TRBD2. Trimming cost V 0 bases and J 4 bases; bases outside gene matches: 10. The CDR3 totals 17 residues. CDR1 and CDR2 from the germline V gene are MNHEY and SVGAGI. CDR3 coding DNA: TGTGCCAGCAGTTACTCGAGAGGCGGGAGGGCCGTTTACGAGCAGTACTTC. Translation: CASSYSRGGRAVYEQYF.

There are a few counts of this clonotype. J is TRBJ1-1 and V is TRBV7-8, with a weak D call TRBD1 (6 bases). CDR1 and CDR2 (germline): SGHVS, FQNEAQ. CDR3 size: 14 residues. The V end lost 5 bases, the J end lost 6 bases, and 16 bases lay between the germline ends. The CDR3 DNA is TGTGCCAGCAGCCCAACAGGGAGGGGGGCTGAAGCTTTCTTT. This gives the protein CASSPTGRGAEAFF.

This clonotype was detected ten times or more. The chain carries TRBV20-1 and TRBJ1-4; TRBD1 agrees at 10 bases. With V trimmed by 6 bases and J by 3 bases, 10 bases remained unmatched. This CDR3 is 16 amino acids long. Germline CDR1 DFQATT, CDR2 SNEGSKA (reference sequence). In DNA, the CDR3 is TGCAGTGCCAGCATTGTGGACAGGGGGGCTAATGAAAAACTGTTTTTT. This gives the protein CSASIVDRGANEKLFF.

CDR3 sequence reads: CASAAGGSQETQYF. The CDR3 coding sequence is TGCGCCAGCGCGGCAGGGGGATCCCAAGAGACCCAGTACTTC. The rearrangement joins TRBV5-1 to TRBJ2-5; 7 positions agree with TRBD1. The CDR3 sequence is 14 residues long. Germline CDR1 reads SGHRS; CDR2 reads YFSETQ. V was pared by 7 bases and J by 1 base, with 7 bases of the junction left unmatched. The full variable domain, completed using reference TRBV5-1 and TRBJ2-5, is KAGVTQTPRYLIKTRGQQVTLSCSPISGHRSVSWYQQTPGQGLQFLFEYFSETQRNKGNFPGRFSGRQFSNSRSEMNVSTLELGDSALYLCASAAGGSQETQYFGPGTRLLVL.

This clonotype was counted many times. The V gene is TRBV9, the J gene TRBJ2-3, with D uncertain. Germline CDR1 reads SGDLS; CDR2 reads YYNGEE. CDR3 length: 12 residues. V dropped 1 base and J dropped 6 bases, with 6 bases sitting between them. The CDR3 region is CASSVTHDTQYF. DNA of the CDR3: TGTGCCAGCAGCGTAACACACGATACGCAGTATTTT.

The J gene is TRBJ2-5, the V gene TRBV20-1, with D tentatively TRBD1 (5 bases). The length of the CDR3 is 17 residues. CDR1 is DFQATT and CDR2 is SNEGSKA in the germline V gene (reference sequence). V was shortened by 0 bases and J by 3 bases, with 20 bases between the two germline ends. CDR3 residues: CSARDRWEPGLEETQYF. The CDR3 DNA reads as TGCAGTGCTAGAGATAGGTGGGAACCAGGGTTGGAAGAGACCCAGTACTTC.

At least ten counts were recorded for this clonotype. The chain uses TRBV2 and TRBJ1-1, with unresolved D. V was trimmed by 3 bases and J by 0 bases, leaving 11 bases between them. Germline loops: CDR1 SNHLY, CDR2 FYNNEI. This CDR3 comprises 15 residues. CDR3: CASSEGFVMNTEAFF. The CDR3 bases are TGTGCCAGCAGTGAGGGTTTTGTGATGAACACTGAAGCTTTCTTT. Combining the CDR3 with reference TRBV2 and TRBJ1-1 gives the whole variable domain EPEVTQTPSHQVTQMGQEVILRCVPISNHLYFYWYRQILGQKVEFLVSFYNNEISEKSEIFDDQFSVERPDGSNFTLKIRSTKLEDSAMYFCASSEGFVMNTEAFFGQGTRLTVV.

The V gene is TRBV7-8, the J gene TRBJ1-4; maybe TRBD1 (5 bases). With 2 bases removed from V and 1 base from J, the gap between germline ends came to 8 bases. Germline V gives CDR1 SGHVS, CDR2 FQNEAQ. The CDR3 spans 15 residues. The CDR3 nucleotides read TGTGCCAGCAGCTTATCAGGGTTAACTAATGAAAAACTGTTTTTT. Amino acid sequence: CASSLSGLTNEKLFF.

The chain joins TRBV19 to TRBJ1-5, with D unclear. The CDR3 extends over 12 amino acids. With 4 bases removed from V and 9 bases from J, the gap between germline ends came to 10 bases. Germline-derived CDR1 and CDR2 are LNHDA and SQIVND (reference sequence). The CDR3 sequence is CASSTGFGPQHF. The DNA for the CDR3 is TGTGCCAGTAGTACAGGCTTTGGGCCCCAGCATTTT.

This clonotype was picked up many times. This chain uses TRBV4-1 with TRBJ2-2; unclear D gene. The CDR3 loop spans 18 amino acids. V was trimmed by 2 bases and J by 3 bases, leaving 19 bases between them. CDR1 and CDR2 from the germline V gene are MGHRA and YSYEKL. CDR3 residues: CASSQPTALGSDTGELFF. In nucleotides, the CDR3 is TGCGCCAGCAGCCAACCTACAGCTTTAGGGTCGGACACCGGGGAGCTGTTTTTT.

The chain uses TRBV28 and TRBJ1-1, with D perhaps matching TRBD1 (6 bases). Trimming shortened V by 6 bases and J by 4 bases, and 15 bases separated the two germline ends. Germline V lookup: CDR1 MDHEN, CDR2 SYDVKM. CDR3 length: 14 amino acids. CDR3 bases: TGTGCCAGCAGGGTACAGGGTGAGATCACTGAAGCTTTCTTT. Its protein product is CASRVQGEITEAFF.

This clonotype was seen more than once but under ten times. The rearrangement links TRBV5-1 to TRBJ2-2; D perhaps matches TRBD1 (6 bases). The V and J ends lost 4 bases and 8 bases respectively, with 18 bases between them. CDR3 size: 15 residues. CDR1 and CDR2 from the germline V gene are SGHRS and YFSETQ. The CDR3 DNA reads TGCGCCAGCAGCCAGGACAGCCCAAAGAGTGGGGAGCTGTTTTTT. As protein: CASSQDSPKSGELFF.

This sequence joins TRBV9 and TRBJ2-3; D perhaps matches TRBD1 (7 bases). The CDR3 spans 18 residues. Trimming left V 3 bases short and J 4 bases short, with 24 bases between. Germline V gene data show CDR1 as SGDLS and CDR2 as YYNGEE. The CDR3 spells CASSATLGQGGTSDTQYF. In DNA, the CDR3 is TGTGCCAGCAGCGCGACCCTCGGTCAGGGGGGAACCTCAGATACGCAGTATTTT.

Many counts were recorded for this clonotype. The chain is built from TRBV3-1 and TRBJ2-2; a weak D match, TRBD1 (5 bases). This CDR3 region has 17 residues. V lost 0 bases and J 2 bases, leaving 13 bases between the germline ends. Germline V gene sequence: CDR1 LGHDT, CDR2 YNNKEL (reference sequence). The CDR3 sequence: CASSQDRAELNTGELFF. The CDR3 coding sequence is TGTGCCAGCAGCCAAGACAGGGCGGAGCTAAACACCGGGGAGCTGTTTTTT. The variable domain in full, completed from reference TRBV3-1 and TRBJ2-2, reads DTAVSQTPKYLVTQMGNDKSIKCEQNLGHDTMYWYKQDSKKFLKIMFSYNNKELIINETVPNRFSPKSPDKAHLNLHINSLELGDSAVYFCASSQDRAELNTGELFFGEGSRLTVL.

This clonotype has only a few counts. The chain has TRBV2 and TRBJ1-5, with 8 bases that match TRBD1. CDR1 is SNHLY and CDR2 is FYNNEI in the germline V gene. The V and J ends lost 6 bases and 6 bases, in that order; junction bases with no gene match: 7. The CDR3 loop spans 14 amino acids. DNA of the CDR3: TGTGCCAGCAGGGAGGACAGGGTTGGTCAGCCCCAGCATTTT. Its protein product is CASREDRVGQPQHF.

This clonotype was seen at least ten times. The chain joins TRBV27 to TRBJ2-1; 7 bases align to TRBD1. Looked up from germline, CDR1 is MNHEY and CDR2 is SMNVEV (reference sequence). V shed 7 bases, J shed 2 bases, and the junction held 8 bases outside the gene matches. CDR3 length: 15 amino acids. The CDR3 region is CASTRPGTAYNEQFF. The DNA for the CDR3 is TGTGCCAGCACCCGCCCCGGGACAGCCTACAATGAGCAGTTCTTC.

CDR3 amino acids: CASSPGGPEAFF. The CDR3, as DNA: TGTGCCAGCAGCCCGGGGGGCCCTGAAGCTTTCTTT. The rearrangement uses TRBV7-3 and TRBJ1-1; the D gene is possibly TRBD1 (6 bases). Germline CDR1 reads SGHTA; CDR2 reads FQGTGA. Between the trimmed V and J ends, which lost 5 bases and 6 bases, there was a span of 10 bases. There are 12 residues in the CDR3. The full variable domain, completed using reference TRBV7-3 and TRBJ1-1, is GAGVSQTPSNKVTEKGKYVELRCDPISGHTALYWYRQSLGQGPEFLIYFQGTGAADDSGLPNDRFFAVRPEGSVSTLKIQRTERGDSAVYLCASSPGGPEAFFGQGTRLTVV.

This clonotype was seen repeatedly, ten times or more. The chain employs TRBV2 and TRBJ2-2; TRBD1 is a possible D gene (5 bases). The CDR3 runs 15 residues. Trimming took 6 bases from V and 2 from J, leaving 13 bases between them. Germline values: CDR1 SNHLY, CDR2 FYNNEI. The CDR3 here is CASRVGDSNTGELFF. In nucleotides, the CDR3 is TGTGCCAGCAGGGTCGGAGACAGTAACACCGGGGAGCTGTTTTTT.

Many counts were recorded for this clonotype. The rearrangement joins TRBV12-3 or TRBV12-4 to TRBJ1-1; possibly TRBD1 for D (6 bases). Trimming removed 7 bases from V and 8 bases from J, with 14 bases in between. This CDR3 spans 12 amino acids. CDR3 DNA: TGTGCCAGCACCTCATTAGGGGGAGAAGCTTTCTTT. Translation: CASTSLGGEAFF.

This clonotype was seen at least ten times. The rearrangement joins TRBV24-1 to TRBJ2-3; no firm D call. V lost 0 bases and J 6 bases, leaving 9 bases between the germline ends. The CDR3 spans 14 residues. Germline V gene sequence: CDR1 KGHDR, CDR2 SFDVKD. The CDR3 loop reads CATSDLGVRDTQYF. Here the CDR3 DNA reads TGTGCCACCAGTGATTTGGGGGTCCGGGATACGCAGTATTTT.

This clonotype was detected ten times or more. The V and J genes are TRBV19 and TRBJ1-5; 8 bases fit TRBD1. The V gene end was trimmed by 4 bases and the J gene end by 3 bases; junction bases not matched to a gene: 5. In germline, CDR1 is LNHDA, CDR2 SQIVND (reference sequence). This CDR3 region has 15 residues. CDR3 region: CASSSGQGSNQPQHF. The CDR3 DNA reads as TGTGCCAGTAGTAGCGGACAGGGTTCCAATCAGCCCCAGCATTTT. Based on the CDR3 plus reference TRBV19 and TRBJ1-5, the full variable domain is DGGITQSPKYLFRKEGQNVTLSCEQNLNHDAMYWYRQDPGQGLRLIYYSQIVNDFQKGDIAEGYSVSREKKESFPLTVTSAQKNPTAFYLCASSSGQGSNQPQHFGDGTRLSIL.

This clonotype was observed at least ten times. This rearrangement joins TRBV6-5 to TRBJ2-7, with TRBD1 matching over 7 bases. The V gene's germline CDR1 is MNHEY and CDR2 SVGAGI. The CDR3 contains 16 residues. The ends lost 0 bases at V and 3 bases at J; junction bases unmatched: 8. The CDR3 region is CASSYSTPRQGYEQYV. The DNA of the CDR3 is TGTGCCAGCAGTTACTCGACGCCCCGACAGGGCTACGAGCAGTACGTC.